This is a list of T cell receptor beta chains from one sample in a study of beta chain features in type 1 diabetes. Libraries were prepared by immunoSEQ multiplex PCR; TCRdb keeps only in-frame clonotypes and omits some of them. Of approximately 200,000 clones in the sample, about 10% are singletons; the top ten hold under 0.035%. Sequenced material: naive CD4+ T cells from blood. All receptors come from a woman under 30 in good health. Each CDR3 is given with its conserved first and last residue. Fields, in order: D gene, clone size, J gene, V gene, CDR3 DNA, CDR3 protein. The D gene is left open where the match is weak. Expanded clones are given a class, and other clones once, few, many or no size at all.

>TRBD1|few|TRBJ1-3|TRBV30
TGTGCCTCCAGGACAGGAACCTCTGGAAACACCATATATTTT
CASRTGTSGNTIYF
>TRBD2|NA|TRBJ2-3|TRBV19
TGTGCCAGTAGTGCGCTTGGGACTAGCGGGAGGACAGATACGCAGTATTTT
CASSALGTSGRTDTQYF
>TRBD1|NA|TRBJ1-5|TRBV28
TGTGCCAGCAGTTCCCAACAGGGGAATAGCAATCAGCCCCAGCATTTT
CASSSQQGNSNQPQHF
>TRBD2|NA|TRBJ2-1|TRBV7-2
TGTGCCAGCAGCTCGGGACTAGCGGGAGGGCCGCCCTACAATGAGCAGTTCTTC
CASSSGLAGGPPYNEQFF
>NA|NA|TRBJ2-1|TRBV9
TGTGCCAGCAGCCCACAAACCTTCAGCTCCTACAATGAGCAGTTCTTC
CASSPQTFSSYNEQFF
>TRBD1|few|TRBJ1-2|TRBV5-6
TGTGCCAGCAGTCGACAGGGGCTATATGGCTACACCTTC
CASSRQGLYGYTF
>TRBD2|NA|TRBJ2-1|TRBV5-1
TGCGCCAGCAGCTTAGGTTTAGCGGGGGACTTCTACAATGAGCAGTTCTTC
CASSLGLAGDFYNEQFF
>TRBD2|NA|TRBJ2-1|TRBV19
TGTGCCAGTAGCCCGCGCCCTAGCGGGAGGGGGAATGAGCAGTTCTTC
CASSPRPSGRGNEQFF
>TRBD1|NA|TRBJ1-5|TRBV5-8
TGTGCCACCCGGACAGGCTGGAGCAATCAGCCCCAGCATTTT
CATRTGWSNQPQHF
>NA|NA|TRBJ1-2|TRBV5-1
TGCGCCAGCAGCTTGGACAGCAGGAGAATTCGGGAGGATGGCTACACCTTC
CASSLDSRRIREDGYTF
>NA|few|TRBJ2-3|TRBV21-1
TGTGCCAGCAGCAGAGGACAGGGGAAAACAGATACGCAGTATTTT
CASSRGQGKTDTQYF